These 28 T cell receptor beta chains share one sample of origin, sequenced in a study of blood T cell repertoires in COVID-19. Assay: immunoSEQ multiplex PCR; the TCRdb copy retains only in-frame clones and omits some. The sample records under 250,000 clones, 83% being singletons. Sequencing was performed on peripheral blood. These receptors originate from a human donor in a cohort sampled during active COVID-19.

This chain uses TRBV5-1 with TRBJ1-5; D is perhaps TRBD1 (5 bases). Germline values: CDR1 SGHRS, CDR2 YFSETQ. The CDR3 runs 15 residues. V lost 6 bases and J 0 bases, leaving 13 bases between the germline ends. DNA for the CDR3: TGCGCCAGCACCCCGGGGGGTGATAGCAATCAGCCCCAGCATTTT. Translating it yields CASTPGGDSNQPQHF.

This rearrangement joins TRBV3-1 (or the pseudogene TRBV3-2) to TRBJ2-7; the D is unclear. Germline V CDR1 and CDR2: LGHDT, YNNKEL (reference sequence). Trimming took off 4 bases at V and 0 bases at J, with 13 bases between the two ends. The CDR3 contains 15 residues. The CDR3, as DNA: TGTGCCAGCAGCCTCCGACACCAGAACTCCTACGAGCAGTACTTC. It codes for CASSLRHQNSYEQYF.

V and J are TRBV5-6 and TRBJ1-1; weak D call: TRBD1 (6 bases). There are 15 residues in the CDR3. Germline V gene lookup returns CDR1 SGHDT and CDR2 YYEEEE. Trimming removed 4 bases at V and 6 bases at J, with 19 bases between. The CDR3 DNA reads TGTGCCAGCAGCCCCCCCCAGGGGTTCGGGTCTGAAGCTTTCTTT. It specifies CASSPPQGFGSEAFF.

The chain uses TRBV11-2 and TRBJ1-1, with TRBD1 matching 8 bases. This CDR3 comprises 18 residues. Germline loops: CDR1 SGHAT, CDR2 FQNNGV. The V gene end was trimmed by 5 bases and the J gene end by 4 bases; junction bases not matched to a gene: 18. This CDR3 reads CASSPRFRTGLEGTEAFF. CDR3 DNA sequence: TGTGCCAGCAGCCCAAGATTTCGGACAGGGTTGGAGGGCACTGAAGCTTTCTTT.

The chain recombines TRBV11-3 with TRBJ1-1; D call uncertain. CDR3 length: 15 residues. The germline V and J ends were trimmed by 1 base and 4 bases, with 13 bases remaining between them. The germline gives CDR1 SGHNT, CDR2 YENEEA. The CDR3 spells CASSLVFGVGTEAFF. The CDR3 DNA is TGTGCCAGCAGCTTAGTATTCGGGGTCGGCACTGAAGCTTTCTTT.

The chain links TRBV5-1 to TRBJ2-7, with 10 nucleotides matching TRBD2. The V gene end was trimmed by 4 bases and the J gene end by 7 bases; junction bases not matched to a gene: 11. CDR3 length: 15 residues. From germline, CDR1 is SGHRS and CDR2 YFSETQ. CDR3 in DNA: TGCGCCAGCAGCGGCCTAGCGGGAGATCTGGGTGAGCAGTACTTC. Encoded protein: CASSGLAGDLGEQYF.

CDR3 DNA sequence: TGTGCCAGCAGGATCCAACATAGCGGGGGGGCCGGGAATGAGCAGTTCTTC. Protein: CASRIQHSGGAGNEQFF. The chain joins TRBV27 to TRBJ2-1; TRBD2 matches at 11 bases. Germline V gene lookup returns CDR1 MNHEY and CDR2 SMNVEV (reference sequence). Trimming cost V 6 bases and J 7 bases; bases outside gene matches: 14. This CDR3 is 17 amino acids long.

V is TRBV14 and J is TRBJ2-1; 8 bases are shared with TRBD1. V lost 4 bases, J lost 7 bases, and 15 bases stayed unmatched. Germline V gives CDR1 SGHDN, CDR2 FVKESK. The length of the CDR3 is 17 residues. CDR3 sequence reads: CASSRRTGQRKWNEQFF. Written as DNA, the CDR3 is TGTGCCAGCAGCCGGAGGACAGGGCAACGAAAATGGAATGAGCAGTTCTTC.

Only one count was recorded for this clone. The chain links TRBV3-1 (or the pseudogene TRBV3-2) to TRBJ1-1; TRBD1 might be the D (5 bases). Trimming took off 5 bases at V and 1 base at J, with 11 bases between the two ends. The CDR3 has 14 residues. Germline V CDR1 and CDR2: LGHDT, YNNKEL (reference sequence). CDR3 DNA sequence: TGTGCCAGCAGCTATCGAAGGGGGAACACTGAAGCTTTCTTT. Translation gives CASSYRRGNTEAFF.

The chain recombines TRBV9 with TRBJ1-5, with 8 bases aligning to TRBD1. Trimming at V came to 0 bases and at J to 6 bases, leaving 5 bases not matched to a gene. The germline V gene encodes CDR1 SGDLS and CDR2 YYNGEE. The CDR3 covers 15 residues. Written as DNA, the CDR3 is TGTGCCAGCAGCGTAGCGGGACAGGCGGGTCAGCCCCAGCATTTT. Amino acids: CASSVAGQAGQPQHF.

This clone came up once. V gene TRBV5-1 combines with J gene TRBJ2-7, with D perhaps TRBD1 (5 bases). Germline V gene sequence: CDR1 SGHRS, CDR2 YFSETQ. The V end was cut by 2 bases, the J end by 2 bases, with 11 bases between. This CDR3 spans 14 amino acids. CDR3 protein: CASSFSRAPYEQYF. The CDR3 coding sequence is TGCGCCAGCAGCTTCAGCAGGGCCCCCTACGAGCAGTACTTC.

V is TRBV7-9 and J is TRBJ2-5; 8 nucleotides align to TRBD2. The CDR3 length is 17 residues. CDR1 is SEHNR, CDR2 FQNEAQ, per germline (reference sequence). The V gene end was trimmed by 5 bases and the J gene end by 5 bases; junction bases not matched to a gene: 16. The CDR3, as DNA: TGTGCCAGCAGCCCGGGTTCGGGACTAGTCCTAAGGGAGACCCAGTACTTC. Translated, it gives CASSPGSGLVLRETQYF.

This sequence joins TRBV11-1 and TRBJ2-1; 7 bases match TRBD2. Germline V gene data show CDR1 as SGHAT and CDR2 as FQDESV (reference sequence). The CDR3 is 15 residues long. V gave up 5 bases and J gave up 8 bases; unmatched junction bases: 12. This CDR3 is CASSRTSDPDHEQFF. The CDR3 nucleotides are TGTGCCAGCAGCCGAACTAGCGACCCTGACCATGAGCAGTTCTTC.

This rearrangement joins TRBV7-6 to TRBJ2-5, with TRBD1 as a possible D gene (5 bases). Germline-derived CDR1 and CDR2 are SGHVS and FNYEAQ. V lost 5 bases and J lost 1, with 14 bases in between. The CDR3 loop spans 15 amino acids. The CDR3 DNA is TGTGCCAGCAGCCAAGAGGTGGGGCCCCAAGAGACCCAGTACTTC. It translates to CASSQEVGPQETQYF.

The gene calls are TRBV6-2 or TRBV6-3 and TRBJ2-7; possible D gene TRBD1, 5 bases. The CDR3 has 15 amino acids. The V gene lost 5 bases and the J gene lost 2 bases, with 16 bases spanning the gap. From germline, CDR1 is MNHEY and CDR2 SVGEGT. The DNA of the CDR3 is TGTGCCAGCAGTACCCTAGGGGTTCGGACCTACGAGCAGTACTTC. This encodes CASSTLGVRTYEQYF.

This sequence joins TRBV19 and TRBJ2-2, with a weak D call TRBD2 (5 bases). The germline CDR1 and CDR2 sequences are LNHDA and SQIVND (reference sequence). The V and J ends lost 3 bases and 7 bases respectively, with 6 bases between them. The CDR3 contains 12 residues. The CDR3 here is CASSIRGGELFF. In DNA, the CDR3 is TGTGCCAGTAGTATCCGGGGCGGGGAGCTGTTTTTT.

The chain uses TRBV28 and TRBJ2-1; 9 bases line up with TRBD1. Germline V gene lookup returns CDR1 MDHEN and CDR2 SYDVKM. V was pared by 7 bases and J by 8 bases, with 15 bases of the junction left unmatched. The CDR3 sequence is 16 residues long. The CDR3 region is CASTSGGGQGMDEQFF. DNA for the CDR3: TGTGCCAGCACCTCCGGTGGGGGACAGGGTATGGATGAGCAGTTCTTC.

The chain carries TRBV29-1 and TRBJ2-1; 7 bases are a match to TRBD2. From germline, CDR1 is SQVTM and CDR2 ANQGSEA. CDR3 length equals 13 residues. V lost 4 bases to trimming and J lost 7 bases; unmatched junction nucleotides: 7. CDR3 DNA sequence: TGCAGCGTTGTAGCGGGTGGGCTAAATGAGCAGTTCTTC. Translated, it gives CSVVAGGLNEQFF.

In its sample, this clone was seen a few times. V is TRBV6-5 and J is TRBJ1-3, with D uncertain. V gave up 5 bases and J gave up 3 bases, with 8 bases separating them. Germline loops: CDR1 MNHEY, CDR2 SVGAGI. The CDR3 spans 13 residues. In DNA, the CDR3 is TGTGCCAGCAGTCCGCGGGTTGGAAACACCATATATTTT. Translation gives CASSPRVGNTIYF.

The V call is TRBV12-3 or TRBV12-4, the J call TRBJ1-3; the D gene is possibly TRBD1 (5 bases). V lost 4 bases, J lost 4 bases, and 8 bases lay in between. The CDR3 consists of 13 residues. In DNA, the CDR3 is TGTGCCAGCAGTTCGACAGCGGGAAACACCATATATTTT. Protein: CASSSTAGNTIYF.

J is TRBJ2-2 and V is TRBV7-3, with 9 bases identical to TRBD2. Looked up from germline, CDR1 is SGHTA and CDR2 is FQGTGA. The CDR3 runs 18 residues. Unmatched junction bases numbered 5, after V lost 0 bases and J lost 0 bases. CDR3 sequence (DNA): TGTGCCAGCAGCTTAACTAGCGGGGGCCCGGCGAACACCGGGGAGCTGTTTTTT. It translates to CASSLTSGGPANTGELFF.

This clone was recorded a few times. The chain is built from TRBV30 and TRBJ1-6; maybe TRBD1 (6 bases). This CDR3 has 14 residues. Trimming took 4 bases from V and 3 from J, leaving 10 bases between them. CDR1 GTSNPN and CDR2 SVGIG come from the germline V gene (reference sequence). For the CDR3, the DNA is TGTGCCTGGACTAGGACAGTCTATAATTCACCCCTCCACTTT. It yields the protein CAWTRTVYNSPLHF. Drawing the rest from reference TRBV30 and TRBJ1-6, the complete variable domain is SQTIHQWPATLVQPVGSPLSLECTVEGTSNPNLYWYRQAAGRGLQLLFYSVGIGQISSEVPQNLSASRPQDRQFILSSKKLLLSDSGFYLCAWTRTVYNSPLHFGNGTRLTVT.

This clone turned up a few times. V gene TRBV5-1 combines with J gene TRBJ2-2; D might be TRBD1 (6 bases). The V end was cut by 5 bases, the J end by 4 bases, with 18 bases between. The CDR3 runs 16 residues. Germline V lookup: CDR1 SGHRS, CDR2 YFSETQ. The CDR3 loop reads CASSGIGRGGTGELFF. CDR3 in DNA: TGCGCCAGCAGTGGGATCGGCAGGGGTGGCACCGGGGAGCTGTTTTTT.

The chain uses TRBV19 and TRBJ1-5; D not resolved. V was clipped by 3 bases and J by 6 bases, with 3 bases between them. From germline, CDR1 is LNHDA and CDR2 SQIVND (reference sequence). CDR3 length: 11 amino acids. The DNA for the CDR3 is TGTGCCAGTAGTATTCGTCAGCCCCAGCATTTT. Residues: CASSIRQPQHF.

This clone was found a few times. The rearrangement links TRBV7-8 to TRBJ2-5; 8 nucleotides match TRBD2. This CDR3 contains 16 residues. Trimming at V came to 5 bases and at J to 4 bases, leaving 12 bases not matched to a gene. Germline V gene sequence: CDR1 SGHVS, CDR2 FQNEAQ. CDR3 in amino acids: CASSPPAAGGGETQYF. CDR3 DNA: TGTGCCAGCAGCCCCCCGGCGGCGGGGGGCGGAGAGACCCAGTACTTC.

The chain employs TRBV5-1 and TRBJ2-3; 7 nucleotides line up with TRBD1. Looked up from germline, CDR1 is SGHRS and CDR2 is YFSETQ. V lost 4 bases and J lost 0; bases outside the gene matches: 5. The CDR3 length is 15 residues. The CDR3 region is CASSRDRASTDTQYF. In DNA, the CDR3 is TGCGCCAGCAGCCGAGACAGGGCGAGCACAGATACGCAGTATTTT.

The rearrangement uses TRBV19 and TRBJ1-5; perhaps TRBD1 as D (5 bases). The ends were cut back, 2 bases at V and 5 bases at J, with 16 bases in the middle. Germline V gives CDR1 LNHDA, CDR2 SQIVND (reference sequence). This CDR3 has 16 residues. CDR3 DNA: TGTGCCAGTAGTATATGGGGGGTTCGGGGTGATCAGCCCCAGCATTTT. Its translation is CASSIWGVRGDQPQHF.

The chain couples TRBV25-1 to TRBJ2-7; a weak D match, TRBD2 (6 bases). Looked up from germline, CDR1 is MGHDK and CDR2 is SYGVNS. The CDR3 is 14 residues long. Trimming removed 3 bases from V and 6 bases from J, with 15 bases in between. The CDR3 sequence: CASSDMGRAGEQYF. DNA for the CDR3: TGTGCCAGCAGTGACATGGGCAGAGCGGGCGAGCAGTACTTC.